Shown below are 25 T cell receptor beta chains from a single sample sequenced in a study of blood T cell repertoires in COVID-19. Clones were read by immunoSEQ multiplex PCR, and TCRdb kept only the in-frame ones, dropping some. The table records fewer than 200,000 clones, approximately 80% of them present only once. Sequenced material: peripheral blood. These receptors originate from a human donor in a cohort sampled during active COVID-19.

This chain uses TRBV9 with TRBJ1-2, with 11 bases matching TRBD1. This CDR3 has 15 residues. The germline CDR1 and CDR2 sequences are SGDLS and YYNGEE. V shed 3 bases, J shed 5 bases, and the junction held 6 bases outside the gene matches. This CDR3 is CASSGPGQGEYGYTF. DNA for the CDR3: TGTGCCAGCAGCGGACCGGGACAGGGGGAATATGGCTACACCTTC. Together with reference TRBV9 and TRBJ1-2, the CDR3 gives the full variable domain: DSGVTQTPKHLITATGQRVTLRCSPRSGDLSVYWYQQSLDQGLQFLIQYYNGEERAKGNILERFSAQQFPDLHSELNLSSLELGDSALYFCASSGPGQGEYGYTFGSGTRLTVV.

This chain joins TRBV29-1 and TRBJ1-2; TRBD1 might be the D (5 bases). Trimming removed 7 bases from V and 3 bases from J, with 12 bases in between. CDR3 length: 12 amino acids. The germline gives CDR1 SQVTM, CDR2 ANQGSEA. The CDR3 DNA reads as TGCAGCGCCCCCGGGGGTGACTATGGCTACACCTTC. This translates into CSAPGGDYGYTF.

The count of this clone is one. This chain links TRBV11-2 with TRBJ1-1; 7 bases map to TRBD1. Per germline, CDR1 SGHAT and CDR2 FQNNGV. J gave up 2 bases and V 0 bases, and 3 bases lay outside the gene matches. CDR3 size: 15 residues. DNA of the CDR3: TGTGCCAGCAGCTTAGAGGCAGGGGGTAACACTGAAGCTTTCTTT. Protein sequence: CASSLEAGGNTEAFF.

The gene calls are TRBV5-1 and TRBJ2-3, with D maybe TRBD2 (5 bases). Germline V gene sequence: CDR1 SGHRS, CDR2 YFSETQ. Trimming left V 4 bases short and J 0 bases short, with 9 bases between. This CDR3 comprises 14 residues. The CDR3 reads CASSGASSTDTQYF. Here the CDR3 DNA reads TGCGCCAGCAGCGGCGCTAGCAGCACAGATACGCAGTATTTT.

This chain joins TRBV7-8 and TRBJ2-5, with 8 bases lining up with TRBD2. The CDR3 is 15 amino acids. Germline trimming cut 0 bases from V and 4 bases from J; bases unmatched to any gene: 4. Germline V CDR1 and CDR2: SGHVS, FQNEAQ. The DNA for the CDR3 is TGTGCCAGCAGCTTAGCCGGGGGGGCCGGAGAGACCCAGTACTTC. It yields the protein CASSLAGGAGETQYF.

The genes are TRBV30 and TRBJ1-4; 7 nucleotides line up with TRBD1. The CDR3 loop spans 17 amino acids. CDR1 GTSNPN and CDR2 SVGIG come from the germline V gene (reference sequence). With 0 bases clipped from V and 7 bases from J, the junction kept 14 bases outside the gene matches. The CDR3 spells CAWSVPRQGDRSEKLFF. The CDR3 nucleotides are TGTGCCTGGAGTGTACCTAGGCAGGGGGATAGGAGTGAAAAACTGTTTTTT.

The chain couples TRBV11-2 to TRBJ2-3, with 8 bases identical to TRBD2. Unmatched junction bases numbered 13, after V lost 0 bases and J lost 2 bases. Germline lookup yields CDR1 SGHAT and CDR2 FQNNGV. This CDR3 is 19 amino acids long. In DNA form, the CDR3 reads TGTGCCAGCAGCTTAGATCTAAGCGGGGGAACTCAACCCACAGATACGCAGTATTTT. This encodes CASSLDLSGGTQPTDTQYF.

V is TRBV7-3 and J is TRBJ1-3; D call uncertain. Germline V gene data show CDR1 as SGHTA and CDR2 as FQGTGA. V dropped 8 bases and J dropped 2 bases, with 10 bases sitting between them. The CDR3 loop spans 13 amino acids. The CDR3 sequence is CASGSSAGNTIYF. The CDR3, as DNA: TGTGCCAGCGGCTCCTCTGCTGGAAACACCATATATTTT.

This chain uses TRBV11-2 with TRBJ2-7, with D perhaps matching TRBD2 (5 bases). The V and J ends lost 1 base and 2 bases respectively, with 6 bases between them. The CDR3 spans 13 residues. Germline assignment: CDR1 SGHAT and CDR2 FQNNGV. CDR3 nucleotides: TGTGCCAGCAGCTTAGGACTACCCTACGAGCAGTACTTC. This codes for CASSLGLPYEQYF.

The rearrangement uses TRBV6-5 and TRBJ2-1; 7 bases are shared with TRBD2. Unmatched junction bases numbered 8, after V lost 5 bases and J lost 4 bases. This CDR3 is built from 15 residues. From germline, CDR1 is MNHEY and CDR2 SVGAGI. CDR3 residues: CASSQRWGGYNEQFF. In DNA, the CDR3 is TGTGCCAGCAGTCAGAGGTGGGGGGGTTACAATGAGCAGTTCTTC.

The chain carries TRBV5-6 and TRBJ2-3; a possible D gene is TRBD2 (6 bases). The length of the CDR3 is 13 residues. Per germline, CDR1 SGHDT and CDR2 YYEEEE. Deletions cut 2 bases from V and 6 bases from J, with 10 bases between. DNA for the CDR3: TGTGCCAGCAGCTTCGGGAGCGGGGATACGCAGTATTTT. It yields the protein CASSFGSGDTQYF. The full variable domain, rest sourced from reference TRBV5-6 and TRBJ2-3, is DAGVTQSPTHLIKTRGQQVTLRCSPKSGHDTVSWYQQALGQGPQFIFQYYEEEERQRGNFPDRFSGHQFPNYSSELNVNALLLGDSALYLCASSFGSGDTQYFGPGTRLTVL.

The CDR3 sequence is CASSLEGTTEAFF. CDR3 nucleotides: TGTGCCAGCAGCTTGGAGGGGACCACTGAAGCTTTCTTT. The rearrangement uses TRBV7-9 and TRBJ1-1, with D maybe TRBD1 (5 bases). V lost 3 bases, J lost 4 bases, and 9 bases lay in between. The CDR3 length is 13 residues. Germline V lookup: CDR1 SEHNR, CDR2 FQNEAQ (reference sequence).

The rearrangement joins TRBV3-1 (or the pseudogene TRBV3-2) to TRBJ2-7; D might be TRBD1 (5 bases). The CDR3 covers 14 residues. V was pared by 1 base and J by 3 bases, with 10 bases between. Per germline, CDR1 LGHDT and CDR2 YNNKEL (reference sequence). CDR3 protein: CASSQGVRDYEQYF. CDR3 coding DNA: TGTGCCAGCAGCCAAGGGGTCAGGGACTACGAGCAGTACTTC.

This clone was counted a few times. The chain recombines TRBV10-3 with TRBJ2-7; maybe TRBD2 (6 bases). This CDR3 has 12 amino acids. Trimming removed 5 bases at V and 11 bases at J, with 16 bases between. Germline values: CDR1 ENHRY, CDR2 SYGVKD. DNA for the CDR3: TGTGCCATCAGTCCCCCCGGTGGGGAGGAGTACTTC. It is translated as CAISPPGGEEYF.

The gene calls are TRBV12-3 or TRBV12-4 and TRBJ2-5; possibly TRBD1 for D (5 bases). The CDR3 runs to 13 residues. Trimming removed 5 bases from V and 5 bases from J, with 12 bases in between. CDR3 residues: CASSTTDRETQYF. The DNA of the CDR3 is TGTGCCAGCAGTACGACAGACCGGGAGACCCAGTACTTC.

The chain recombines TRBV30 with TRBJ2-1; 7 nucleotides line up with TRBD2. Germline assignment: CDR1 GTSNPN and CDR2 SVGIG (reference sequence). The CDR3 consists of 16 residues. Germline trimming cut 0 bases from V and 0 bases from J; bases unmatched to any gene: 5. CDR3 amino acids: CAWSVSAGISYNEQFF. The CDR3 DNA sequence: TGTGCCTGGAGTGTCTCAGCGGGGATCTCCTACAATGAGCAGTTCTTC. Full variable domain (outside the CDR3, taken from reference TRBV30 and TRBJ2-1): SQTIHQWPATLVQPVGSPLSLECTVEGTSNPNLYWYRQAAGRGLQLLFYSVGIGQISSEVPQNLSASRPQDRQFILSSKKLLLSDSGFYLCAWSVSAGISYNEQFFGPGTRLTVL.

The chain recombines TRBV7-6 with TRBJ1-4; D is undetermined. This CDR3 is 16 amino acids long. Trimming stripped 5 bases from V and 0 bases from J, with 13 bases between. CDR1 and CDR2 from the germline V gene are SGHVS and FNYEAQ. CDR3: CASSPSPGATNEKLFF. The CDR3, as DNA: TGTGCCAGCAGCCCCAGTCCTGGTGCAACTAATGAAAAACTGTTTTTT.

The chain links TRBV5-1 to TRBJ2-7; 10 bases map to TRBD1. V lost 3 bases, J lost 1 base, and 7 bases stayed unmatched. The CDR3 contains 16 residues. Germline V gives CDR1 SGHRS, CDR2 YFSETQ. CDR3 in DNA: TGCGCCAGCAGCTCAGACCGGGACAGGGGATCCTACGAGCAGTACTTC. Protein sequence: CASSSDRDRGSYEQYF.

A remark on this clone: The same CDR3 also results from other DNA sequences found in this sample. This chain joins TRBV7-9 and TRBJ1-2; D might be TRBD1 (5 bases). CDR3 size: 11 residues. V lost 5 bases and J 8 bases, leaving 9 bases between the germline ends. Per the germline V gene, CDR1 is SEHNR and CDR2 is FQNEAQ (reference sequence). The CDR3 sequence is CASSRQGGYTF. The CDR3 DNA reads TGTGCCAGCAGCCGTCAGGGCGGCTACACCTTC.

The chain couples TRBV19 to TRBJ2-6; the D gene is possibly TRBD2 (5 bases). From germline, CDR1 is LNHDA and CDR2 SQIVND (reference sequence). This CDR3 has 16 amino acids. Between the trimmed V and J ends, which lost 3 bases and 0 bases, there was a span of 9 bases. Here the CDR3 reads CASSIYEGSGANVLTF. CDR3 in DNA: TGTGCCAGTAGTATTTATGAGGGCTCTGGGGCCAACGTCCTGACTTTC.

The CDR3 bases are TGTGCCAGCAGCGTAGGGACAGGGGACGTGAGGTCCTACGAGCAGTACTTC. It encodes CASSVGTGDVRSYEQYF. V gene TRBV9 combines with J gene TRBJ2-7; 9 nucleotides match TRBD1. Germline V gene data show CDR1 as SGDLS and CDR2 as YYNGEE. CDR3 size: 17 residues. The V and J ends lost 0 bases and 1 base, in that order; junction bases with no gene match: 8.

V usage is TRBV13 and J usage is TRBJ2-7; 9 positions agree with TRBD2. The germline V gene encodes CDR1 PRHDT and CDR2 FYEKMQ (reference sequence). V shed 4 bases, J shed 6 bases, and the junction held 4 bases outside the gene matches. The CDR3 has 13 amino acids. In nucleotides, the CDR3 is TGTGCCAGCAGCTGGGGGACTAGCACCGAGCAGTACTTC. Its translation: CASSWGTSTEQYF.

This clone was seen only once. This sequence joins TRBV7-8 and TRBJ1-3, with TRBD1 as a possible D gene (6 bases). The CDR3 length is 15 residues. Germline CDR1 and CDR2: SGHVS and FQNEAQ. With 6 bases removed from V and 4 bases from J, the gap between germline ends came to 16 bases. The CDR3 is CASSDIQGFGNTIYF. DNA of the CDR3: TGTGCCAGCAGTGACATACAGGGTTTCGGAAACACCATATATTTT.

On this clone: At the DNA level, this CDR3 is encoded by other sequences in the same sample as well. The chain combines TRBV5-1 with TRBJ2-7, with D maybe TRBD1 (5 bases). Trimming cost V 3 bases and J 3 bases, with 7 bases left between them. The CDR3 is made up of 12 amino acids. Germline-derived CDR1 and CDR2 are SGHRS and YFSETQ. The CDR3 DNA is TGCGCCAGCAGCTCGCAGGGCTACGAGCAGTACTTC. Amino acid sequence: CASSSQGYEQYF.

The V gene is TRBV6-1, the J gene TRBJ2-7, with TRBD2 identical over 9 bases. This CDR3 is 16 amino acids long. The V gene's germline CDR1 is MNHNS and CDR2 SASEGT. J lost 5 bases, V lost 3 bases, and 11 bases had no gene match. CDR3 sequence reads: CASSEDRAGGLNEQYF. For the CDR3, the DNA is TGTGCCAGCAGTGAGGACAGAGCGGGGGGACTTAACGAGCAGTACTTC.